These 18 T cell receptor beta chains came from one sample sequenced in a study of identical twins. One entry per CDR3 protein results from TCRdb running MiXCR on the 5' RACE reads. The sample records around 490,000 distinct CDR3 sequences, about a fifth being singletons. This sample also appeared in a second study, on yellow fever vaccine responses in identical twins.

Input material: CD4+ T cells sorted from blood. Every receptor here comes from a woman aged 18 to 35 in good health.

This clonotype was seen a handful of times. The V call is TRBV27, the J call TRBJ2-1; D is perhaps TRBD2 (8 bases). Trimming shortened V by 8 bases and J by 7 bases, and 24 bases separated the two germline ends. From germline, CDR1 is MNHEY and CDR2 SMNVEV (reference sequence). The CDR3 is made up of 16 amino acids. The CDR3 bases are TGTGCCAGCCGTCGGGAGGGGGCGAAGAGGGTGAATGAGCAGTTCTTC. The encoded protein is CASRREGAKRVNEQFF.

This chain links TRBV20-1 with TRBJ2-3, with a possible D match to TRBD2 (5 bases). Germline CDR1 is DFQATT and CDR2 is SNEGSKA (reference sequence). Trimming removed 6 bases at V and 10 bases at J, with 20 bases between. The CDR3 totals 13 residues. The CDR3 coding sequence is TGCAGTGCCAGTCTTAGCGAATCCACGGCGCAGTATTTT. The encoded protein is CSASLSESTAQYF.

This clonotype was seen just once. The chain links TRBV7-8 to TRBJ1-2, with D tentatively TRBD1 (6 bases). The CDR3 loop spans 14 amino acids. The V gene's germline CDR1 is SGHVS and CDR2 FQNEAQ. V shed 1 base and J shed 2 bases, with 8 bases lying between them. CDR3 nucleotide sequence: TGTGCCAGCAGCTTAGGGAGGGGGAACTATGGCTACACCTTC. It yields the protein CASSLGRGNYGYTF.

The rearrangement uses TRBV20-1 and TRBJ2-2, with 14 bases lining up with TRBD2. V shed 3 bases, J shed 7 bases, and the junction held 13 bases outside the gene matches. This CDR3 has 18 residues. Germline loops: CDR1 DFQATT, CDR2 SNEGSKA (reference sequence). This CDR3 reads CSASRPGLAGGMVGELFF. CDR3 nucleotides: TGCAGTGCTAGTAGGCCTGGACTAGCGGGAGGTATGGTCGGGGAGCTGTTTTTT.

V usage is TRBV20-1 and J usage is TRBJ2-7, with D possibly being TRBD1 (5 bases). The CDR3 has 14 residues. V shed 5 bases and J shed 2 bases, with 16 bases lying between them. CDR1 is DFQATT, CDR2 SNEGSKA, per germline (reference sequence). The CDR3 DNA sequence: TGCAGTGCTCCCGGACAATTCTTTCCCTACGAGCAGTACGTC. It translates to CSAPGQFFPYEQYV.

V is TRBV12-3 or TRBV12-4 and J is TRBJ2-1; D uncertain. Trimming pared 7 bases from V and 6 bases from J, leaving 16 bases between. The CDR3 spans 14 residues. The CDR3 here is CASTSTGPANEQFF. The CDR3 DNA is TGTGCCAGCACCAGTACGGGTCCTGCCAATGAGCAGTTCTTC.

This clonotype was found a few times. This rearrangement joins TRBV20-1 to TRBJ1-1, with D maybe TRBD1 (5 bases). The V gene lost 2 bases and the J gene lost 0 bases, with 7 bases spanning the gap. The CDR3 has 13 amino acids. From germline, CDR1 is DFQATT and CDR2 SNEGSKA (reference sequence). CDR3 in amino acids: CSARRGMNTEAFF. The CDR3 coding sequence is TGCAGTGCTAGAAGGGGAATGAACACTGAAGCTTTCTTT.

This clonotype has just one count. This chain connects TRBV6-1 to TRBJ2-2; 7 positions agree with TRBD2. J lost 0 bases, V lost 8 bases, and 12 bases had no gene match. The CDR3 runs 17 residues. Germline CDR1 and CDR2: MNHNS and SASEGT. CDR3 coding DNA: TGTGCCAGCGAGCGGGGTTGGGGAACCTCGAACACCGGGGAGCTGTTTTTT. This sequence encodes CASERGWGTSNTGELFF.

This chain uses TRBV27 with TRBJ2-7; 7 bases are a match to TRBD2. Germline V gene lookup returns CDR1 MNHEY and CDR2 SMNVEV (reference sequence). The CDR3 is 14 amino acids. The CDR3 is CASSLLAGVGEQYV. The DNA for the CDR3 is TGTGCCAGCAGTTTACTTGCGGGGGTGGGGGAGCAGTATGTC.

V usage is TRBV28 and J usage is TRBJ2-1, with D tentatively TRBD2 (5 bases). With 6 bases removed from V and 7 bases from J, the gap between germline ends came to 13 bases. The CDR3 is 13 residues long. CDR1 MDHEN and CDR2 SYDVKM come from the germline V gene. The CDR3 bases are TGTGCCAGCAGAAAGCTAGCTAGGAATGAGCAGTTCTTC. Translated, it gives CASRKLARNEQFF.

In its sample, this clonotype was seen a few times. The chain links TRBV5-4 to TRBJ2-1; 9 bases map to TRBD2. V was pared by 1 base and J by 0 bases, with 14 bases of the junction left unmatched. Germline V gene data show CDR1 as SGHNT and CDR2 as YYREEE (reference sequence). The CDR3 runs to 20 residues. CDR3 region: CASSLLGGLAGALSYNEQFF. CDR3 coding DNA: TGTGCCAGCAGCTTGTTAGGTGGATTAGCGGGAGCCCTCTCCTACAATGAGCAGTTCTTC.

This clonotype was observed a few times. The chain links TRBV10-1 to TRBJ2-7; D possibly matches TRBD1 or TRBD2 (6 bases each). Germline values: CDR1 WNHNN, CDR2 SYGVQD (reference sequence). The V end lost 0 bases, the J end lost 7 bases, and 16 bases lay between the germline ends. The CDR3 has 15 residues. The CDR3 DNA sequence: TGCGCCAGCAGTGAGTCGGGGGGCCCGGGCGGTGAGCAGTACTTC. Amino acids: CASSESGGPGGEQYF.

This clonotype was found a few times. The chain is built from TRBV7-2 and TRBJ2-3; 7 nucleotides match TRBD2. J was trimmed by 0 bases and V by 6 bases; bases with no gene match: 6. In germline, CDR1 is SGHTA, CDR2 FQGNSA. This CDR3 is 15 amino acids long. CDR3 DNA sequence: TGTGCCAGCAGACCTAGCGGCACTAGCACAGATACGCAGTATTTT. It codes for CASRPSGTSTDTQYF.

This chain joins TRBV20-1 and TRBJ2-1; the match to TRBD2 covers 7 bases. The CDR3 spans 16 residues. The V and J ends lost 4 bases and 3 bases, in that order; junction bases with no gene match: 12. Germline V gene lookup returns CDR1 DFQATT and CDR2 SNEGSKA (reference sequence). As DNA, the CDR3 is TGCAGTGCTACTCGGACTAGTCCGGGATTCTACAATGAGCAGTTCTTC. The encoded protein is CSATRTSPGFYNEQFF.

This clonotype was observed a few times. The chain couples TRBV10-3 to TRBJ2-1; 12 nucleotides line up with TRBD1. The germline V gene has CDR1 ENHRY and CDR2 SYGVKD. Losses at the gene ends were 6 bases for V and 10 bases for J; bases not matched to a gene: 10. The CDR3 contains 15 residues. CDR3 in amino acids: CAISPGQGASEEQFF. As DNA, the CDR3 is TGTGCCATCAGCCCGGGACAGGGGGCCAGTGAGGAGCAGTTCTTC.

The CDR3 bases are TGTGCCAGCAGCCAGCGGGGACTAGCGACTCGTGAGCAGTTCTTC. Its translation is CASSQRGLATREQFF. V usage is TRBV14 and J usage is TRBJ2-1; 10 nucleotides match TRBD2. Looked up from germline, CDR1 is SGHDN and CDR2 is FVKESK. V shed 3 bases and J 9 bases; nucleotides not matched to a gene: 8. The CDR3 totals 15 residues.

Only a few counts were recorded for this clonotype. The chain is built from TRBV5-8 and TRBJ2-5, with D possibly matching TRBD1 (6 bases). The CDR3 consists of 13 residues. V gave up 6 bases and J gave up 5 bases, with 14 bases separating them. The germline CDR1 and CDR2 sequences are SGHTS and YDEGEE. In nucleotides, the CDR3 is TGTGCCAGCACCCGGACAGCGTATGAGACCCAGTACTTC. This gives the protein CASTRTAYETQYF.

This clonotype appeared a few times. The rearrangement uses TRBV5-1 and TRBJ2-2; D gene uncertain. Trimming removed 0 bases from V and 0 bases from J, with 9 bases in between. The germline V gene encodes CDR1 SGHRS and CDR2 YFSETQ. The CDR3 is 16 amino acids. CDR3 in DNA: TGCGCCAGCAGCTTGGGGCTCAGGCCGAACACCGGGGAGCTGTTTTTT. It translates to CASSLGLRPNTGELFF.